This record concerns one TCR beta chain sequence. This entry belongs to a study of T-cell reconstitution after alpha-beta-depleted transplantation in children. As it was prepared, the TCRbeta library received unique molecular identifiers. TCRdb reanalysed the PCR reads using MiXCR and keeps one entry per CDR3 protein. The sample records some 500,000 distinct CDR3 sequences, approximately 20% being singletons. The receptor's source is a human donor who donated a stem cell graft to a child with acute lymphoblastic leukemia. Sequencing used PBMCs from the stem cell graft donor, obtained from the stem cell graft.

The CDR3 region is CSVESGYTF. DNA of the CDR3: TGCAGCGTTGAGAGCGGCTACACCTTC. The genes are TRBV29-1 and TRBJ1-2; no clear D gene. The CDR3 consists of 9 residues. The germline V gene encodes CDR1 SQVTM and CDR2 ANQGSEA. Between the trimmed V and J ends, which lost 3 bases and 8 bases, there was a span of 4 bases.